This record looks at one T cell receptor beta chain sequence and its context. This specimen comes from a study of blood T cells in healthy people across ages. Using a J-beta primer mix together with a sample-barcoded 5' primer, a second PCR was run for roughly 7 to 11 cycles. Every cDNA molecule bore a tag from a template-switch adaptor containing 12 random nucleotides. From the 5' RACE reads, TCRdb called clonotypes with MiXCR, one entry per CDR3 protein. The sample records some 1.4 million distinct CDR3 sequences, about 40% being singletons. The germline V gene has CDR1 GTSNPN and CDR2 SVGIG (reference sequence). V trimming: 0 bases; J trimming: 3 bases; junction bases outside the gene matches: 4. This CDR3 has 14 residues.

The clonotype comes from a woman aged 18-35 years in good health. The rearrangement uses TRBV30 and TRBJ1-2; TRBD1 matches at 7 bases. The sequenced material came from blood. CDR3 DNA sequence: TGTGCCTGGAGTGTACAGGGGTTCGACTATGGCTACACCTTC. Amino acid sequence: CAWSVQGFDYGYTF.